One and the same sample provided the 16 T cell receptor beta chains below, sequenced in a study of blood T cell repertoires in COVID-19. Some clones are missing from TCRdb's copy, which holds only in-frame ones; the method was immunoSEQ multiplex PCR. The sample records under 100,000 clones, about 81% being singletons. Sequencing was carried out using peripheral blood. These receptor sequences come from a human donor in a cohort sampled during active COVID-19.

The genes are TRBV27 and TRBJ1-3, with TRBD1 as a possible D gene (5 bases). The CDR3 is made up of 14 amino acids. Deletions cut 8 bases from V and 1 base from J, with 12 bases between. In germline, CDR1 is MNHEY, CDR2 SMNVEV (reference sequence). The CDR3 sequence is CASSTGGSGNTIYF. The CDR3, as DNA: TGTGCCAGCTCCACGGGGGGATCTGGAAACACCATATATTTT.

The V call is TRBV4-2, the J call TRBJ1-4; 8 bases match TRBD1. Losses at the gene ends were 2 bases for V and 7 bases for J; bases not matched to a gene: 15. The CDR3 totals 18 residues. Germline lookup yields CDR1 LGHNA and CDR2 YNFKEQ. The CDR3 sequence is CASSQNEGLTGEGEKLFF. The CDR3 DNA follows: TGTGCCAGCAGCCAAAATGAGGGGCTGACAGGGGAGGGTGAAAAACTGTTTTTT.

The CDR3, as DNA: TGTGCCAGCAGCGGGGGGCATGGCGGGTGGGGCACTGAAGCTTTCTTT. It encodes CASSGGHGGWGTEAFF. The chain employs TRBV9 and TRBJ1-1, with a weak D call TRBD1 (6 bases). The germline V gene encodes CDR1 SGDLS and CDR2 YYNGEE. The V gene lost 3 bases and the J gene lost 4 bases, with 19 bases spanning the gap. The CDR3 runs 16 residues.

The chain links TRBV14 to TRBJ2-7; D unresolved. The CDR3 is made up of 14 amino acids. The ends were cut back, 4 bases at V and 3 bases at J, with 13 bases in the middle. The germline V gene has CDR1 SGHDN and CDR2 FVKESK. The CDR3 DNA reads TGTGCCAGCAGCCCGGTCCACCTCATCTACGAGCAGTACTTC. Encoded protein: CASSPVHLIYEQYF.

This clone was found many times. This rearrangement joins TRBV6-5 to TRBJ2-1, with TRBD2 as a possible D gene (5 bases). Trimming took 4 bases from V and 8 from J, leaving 12 bases between them. This CDR3 spans 13 amino acids. Germline V lookup: CDR1 MNHEY, CDR2 SVGAGI. The CDR3 here is CASSSSPWDEQFF. The DNA of the CDR3 is TGTGCCAGCAGTTCTAGCCCTTGGGATGAGCAGTTCTTC.

The CDR3 here is CASSPVGGVETQYF. Here the CDR3 DNA reads TGCGCCAGCAGCCCGGTAGGGGGCGTAGAGACCCAGTACTTC. The chain uses TRBV5-1 and TRBJ2-5, with 7 bases aligning to TRBD1. V dropped 4 bases and J dropped 4; count of bases not matched to a gene: 7. Germline lookup yields CDR1 SGHRS and CDR2 YFSETQ. The CDR3 covers 14 residues.

The chain uses TRBV27 and TRBJ2-7, with D possibly matching TRBD1 (5 bases). The V gene lost 3 bases and the J gene lost 1 base, with 13 bases spanning the gap. Germline V gene data show CDR1 as MNHEY and CDR2 as SMNVEV (reference sequence). There are 15 residues in the CDR3. The CDR3 spells CASSFNRFSSYEQYF. The CDR3, as DNA: TGTGCCAGCAGTTTCAACAGGTTCTCTTCCTACGAGCAGTACTTC.

In this sample, this clone turned up a few times. The rearrangement joins TRBV18 to TRBJ2-7; D gene ambiguous. Trimming took off 2 bases at V and 0 bases at J, with 11 bases between the two ends. The CDR3 length is 15 residues. Germline CDR1 reads KGHSH; CDR2 reads LQKENI. Here the CDR3 reads CASSPEAVHSYEQYF. In DNA form, the CDR3 reads TGTGCCAGCTCACCAGAGGCAGTACACTCCTACGAGCAGTACTTC.

The J gene is TRBJ2-1, the V gene TRBV5-4; 9 positions match TRBD1. The CDR3 length is 15 residues. Per germline, CDR1 SGHNT and CDR2 YYREEE (reference sequence). V gave up 4 bases and J gave up 9 bases; unmatched junction bases: 11. The CDR3 coding sequence is TGTGCCAGCAGCCCCTTGGGACAGGGTACCCTTGAGCAGTTCTTC. Translating it yields CASSPLGQGTLEQFF.

V is TRBV10-3 and J is TRBJ2-1, with D tentatively TRBD2 (5 bases). The V end was cut by 6 bases, the J end by 4 bases, with 16 bases between. This CDR3 region has 15 residues. Germline CDR1 is ENHRY and CDR2 is SYGVKD. The CDR3 nucleotides read TGTGCCATCAGCTTCGCTAGCCCCGTATACAATGAGCAGTTCTTC. It translates to CAISFASPVYNEQFF.

The chain links TRBV15 to TRBJ2-1, with D perhaps matching TRBD1 (5 bases). Trimming took off 1 base at V and 6 bases at J, with 19 bases between the two ends. CDR1 and CDR2 from the germline V gene are LNHNV and YYDKDF (reference sequence). The CDR3 covers 17 residues. CDR3 protein: CATSRGRTSRSGNEQFF. The CDR3 DNA follows: TGTGCCACCAGCAGAGGAAGGACATCGAGGTCGGGCAATGAGCAGTTCTTC.

The J gene is TRBJ1-1, the V gene TRBV5-6; D possibly corresponds to TRBD1 (5 bases). CDR3 length equals 13 residues. Trimming pared 4 bases from V and 5 bases from J, leaving 12 bases between. Germline loops: CDR1 SGHDT, CDR2 YYEEEE. Here the CDR3 DNA reads TGTGCCAGCAGCCTCCTTGGGGGGACTGAAGCTTTCTTT. Protein product: CASSLLGGTEAFF.

The chain couples TRBV5-1 to TRBJ1-2, with 7 bases fitting TRBD1. This CDR3 has 16 amino acids. Losses at the gene ends were 0 bases for V and 4 bases for J; bases not matched to a gene: 9. Germline V gene data show CDR1 as SGHRS and CDR2 as YFSETQ. The CDR3 loop is CASSLVLTGRIYGYTF. The CDR3 nucleotides read TGCGCCAGCAGCTTGGTTTTGACAGGGCGCATCTATGGCTACACCTTC. The full variable domain, completed using reference TRBV5-1 and TRBJ1-2, is KAGVTQTPRYLIKTRGQQVTLSCSPISGHRSVSWYQQTPGQGLQFLFEYFSETQRNKGNFPGRFSGRQFSNSRSEMNVSTLELGDSALYLCASSLVLTGRIYGYTFGSGTRLTVV.

In its sample, this clone was seen once. The rearrangement joins TRBV6-6 to TRBJ2-5; 9 bases are shared with TRBD2. Germline CDR1 reads MNHNY; CDR2 reads SVGAGI (reference sequence). V gave up 4 bases and J gave up 2 bases; unmatched junction bases: 8. The CDR3 covers 16 residues. CDR3 in DNA: TGTGCCAGCAGTTTTCTCAGTAGCGGGAGTCAAGAGACCCAGTACTTC. Protein: CASSFLSSGSQETQYF.

The V gene is TRBV7-9, the J gene TRBJ1-3; D is unclear. Germline CDR1 is SEHNR and CDR2 is FQNEAQ (reference sequence). This CDR3 is 16 amino acids long. The V end was cut by 4 bases, the J end by 4 bases, with 17 bases between. This chain's CDR3 is CASSSPRRETGNTIYF. DNA of the CDR3: TGTGCCAGCAGCTCCCCCCGTCGGGAGACAGGAAACACCATATATTTT.

The rearrangement links TRBV19 to TRBJ2-5; perhaps TRBD1 as D (5 bases). Germline assignment: CDR1 LNHDA and CDR2 SQIVND (reference sequence). The CDR3 runs to 15 residues. V gave up 3 bases and J gave up 3 bases, with 14 bases separating them. The CDR3 is CASSIQGRRKETQYF. In nucleotides, the CDR3 is TGTGCCAGTAGTATTCAGGGCAGACGTAAAGAGACCCAGTACTTC.